These 7 T cell receptor beta chains were all obtained from the same sample, sequenced in a study of T cells in Graves' hyperthyroidism and ophthalmopathy (dated by TCRdb to the late 2010s). Library generation was performed with multiplex PCR. The sequencer was an Illumina HiSeq 2000. TCR beta CDR3 regions were amplified from RNA transcripts. A first-round RT-PCR of the TCR CDR3 used the HTBI primer set with the Qiagen OneStep RT-PCR kit. The public sequencing data were trimmed at Q25 with fastp and processed into clonotypes with MiXCR by TCRdb, which kept only in-frame beta chains. Every entry covers one CDR3 protein and lists the most common genes and DNA from its rows. This sample is represented by 500,000 to 800,000 distinct CDR3 sequences; around 15% of them were singletons. Around 13% of the sample belongs to the ten largest clones. The sequenced sample consisted of blood. Receptors originate from a woman aged 50 to 60 with Graves' ophthalmopathy.

This clonotype was recorded a few times. A much larger clone lies one base from this, so it may be a read error. The chain is built from TRBV12-3 or TRBV12-4 and TRBJ2-3, with 8 bases lining up with TRBD1. The trim removed 7 bases at V and 0 bases at J, leaving 6 bases unmatched. The CDR3 length is 15 residues. CDR3 bases: TGTGCCAGCACTCCAGGGGGCTCGAGCACAGATACGCAGTATTTT. This codes for CASTPGGSSTDTQYF.

The chain combines TRBV4-3 with TRBJ2-2; TRBD2 is a possible D gene (6 bases). This CDR3 is built from 18 residues. Germline values: CDR1 LGHNA, CDR2 YSLEER. V lost 0 bases and J lost 1, with 15 bases in between. The chain's CDR3 is CASSQEFPSSENTGELFF. CDR3 nucleotide sequence: TGCGCCAGCAGCCAAGAATTTCCCTCTAGCGAGAACACCGGGGAGCTGTTTTTT.

This clonotype was observed many times. This chain connects TRBV27 to TRBJ2-7; 8 nucleotides line up with TRBD2. The CDR3 totals 14 residues. Germline-derived CDR1 and CDR2 are MNHEY and SMNVEV (reference sequence). V shed 0 bases, J shed 4 bases, and the junction held 2 bases outside the gene matches. CDR3 loop: CASSLSASGYEQYF. Written as DNA, the CDR3 is TGTGCCAGCAGTTTATCGGCTAGCGGGTACGAGCAGTACTTC.

The chain combines TRBV19 with TRBJ2-3; unclear D gene. CDR1 is LNHDA and CDR2 is SQIVND in the germline V gene (reference sequence). The CDR3 runs 16 residues. Trimming removed 6 bases at V and 0 bases at J, with 16 bases between. The CDR3 DNA sequence: TGTGCCAGTAGCCAAAATTCGGACCGAAGCACAGATACGCAGTATTTT. This encodes CASSQNSDRSTDTQYF.

The chain has TRBV5-1 and TRBJ2-7; TRBD2 matches 9 bases. After removal of 0 bases from V and 9 bases from J, the junction contained 16 bases not matched to a gene. The CDR3 consists of 17 residues. Germline CDR1 is SGHRS and CDR2 is YFSETQ. The CDR3 DNA follows: TGCGCCAGCAGCTTGGGAGGACTAGCGAGAACCCTCCACGGGCAGTACTTC. Protein sequence: CASSLGGLARTLHGQYF.

This chain connects TRBV6-2 or TRBV6-3 to TRBJ2-1, with a possible D match to TRBD2 (5 bases). The CDR3 is 13 amino acids. With 4 bases removed from V and 7 bases from J, the gap between germline ends came to 11 bases. The germline V gene has CDR1 MNHEY and CDR2 SVGEGT. CDR3 region: CASSWRAWNEQFF. The CDR3, as DNA: TGTGCCAGCAGTTGGCGGGCCTGGAATGAGCAGTTCTTC.

The V gene is TRBV28, the J gene TRBJ1-5, with D perhaps TRBD1 (6 bases). From germline, CDR1 is MDHEN and CDR2 SYDVKM. The V end was cut by 4 bases, the J end by 3 bases, with 25 bases between. The CDR3 runs to 19 residues. CDR3 region: CASSSSGVTLKLDNQPQHF. The CDR3 bases are TGTGCCAGCAGTTCCTCAGGGGTAACCCTGAAATTGGACAATCAGCCCCAGCATTTT.